What follows are 18 T cell receptor beta chains derived from one specimen sequenced in a study of PD-L1 blockade in urothelial cancer. Clones were sequenced by immunoSEQ multiplex PCR, and TCRdb holds only the in-frame ones, with some missing. The repertoire holds 90,000 or so clones, with 89% as singletons. Specified time point: pretreatment peripheral blood. The sample was PBMCs, taken around atezolizumab (anti-PD-L1) treatment. The receptors derive from a woman older than 75 with urothelial cancer.

This clone came up a few times. The CDR3 loop is CAWRGDRGIAEAFF. The DNA for the CDR3 is TGTGCCTGGAGAGGGGACAGGGGAATTGCTGAAGCTTTCTTT. This sequence joins TRBV30 and TRBJ1-1; 10 bases align to TRBD1. After removal of 3 bases from V and 6 bases from J, the junction contained 7 bases not matched to a gene. This CDR3 has 14 amino acids. CDR1 GTSNPN and CDR2 SVGIG come from the germline V gene (reference sequence).

V is TRBV6-4 and J is TRBJ2-3; D is unresolved. The V gene's germline CDR1 is MRHNA and CDR2 SNTAGT. This CDR3 is built from 13 residues. V was trimmed by 0 bases and J by 4 bases, leaving 5 bases between them. The CDR3 nucleotides are TGTGCCAGCAGTGACTCGGCCGCAGATACGCAGTATTTT. This gives the protein CASSDSAADTQYF.

The chain combines TRBV4-2 with TRBJ2-2; D is possibly TRBD2 (5 bases). Germline CDR1 LGHNA, CDR2 YNFKEQ. There are 14 residues in the CDR3. The germline V and J ends were trimmed by 1 base and 5 bases, with 8 bases remaining between them. The CDR3: CASSQVSGTGELFF. CDR3 DNA sequence: TGTGCCAGCAGCCAAGTGTCGGGGACCGGGGAGCTGTTTTTT.

This clone was observed a few times. V usage is TRBV25-1 and J usage is TRBJ1-2, with unresolved D. The germline V gene has CDR1 MGHDK and CDR2 SYGVNS. The CDR3 is 13 amino acids. The germline V and J ends were trimmed by 2 bases and 6 bases, with 10 bases remaining between them. The CDR3 sequence is CASSERETDGYTF. The CDR3 nucleotides read TGTGCCAGCAGTGAACGGGAGACGGATGGCTACACCTTC.

The chain uses TRBV28 and TRBJ2-1; maybe TRBD1 (5 bases). Germline V gene lookup returns CDR1 MDHEN and CDR2 SYDVKM. This CDR3 has 14 residues. V lost 6 bases and J 3 bases, leaving 12 bases between the germline ends. The CDR3 DNA follows: TGTGCCAGCAGGCTCCAGGGTAACTACAATGAGCAGTTCTTC. Translating it yields CASRLQGNYNEQFF.

Written as DNA, the CDR3 is TGTGCCAGCAGCAAAGGGGTTGGAAGGGGAGGCTACACCTTC. Its protein product is CASSKGVGRGGYTF. The rearrangement uses TRBV21-1 and TRBJ1-2; the D segment call TRBD1 is taken from the table without a DNA check. TRBV21-1 is reported as a pseudogene. CDR3 length: 14 amino acids.

For the CDR3, the DNA is TGTGCCAGTAGCCGACAGGGGAGCGAGACCCAGTACTTC. The encoded protein is CASSRQGSETQYF. The V gene is TRBV19, the J gene TRBJ2-5, with 8 nucleotides matching TRBD1. CDR1 is LNHDA, CDR2 SQIVND, per germline (reference sequence). The J segment lost 5 bases and the V segment lost 6 bases, leaving 5 bases of the junction unmatched. The CDR3 covers 13 residues.

The chain is built from TRBV11-2 and TRBJ2-1, with D perhaps TRBD2 (5 bases). This CDR3 region has 15 residues. V shed 4 bases and J shed 4 bases, with 14 bases lying between them. Germline V gene sequence: CDR1 SGHAT, CDR2 FQNNGV. CDR3 sequence reads: CASSSSSQRYNEQFF. The CDR3 nucleotides read TGTGCCAGCAGCTCGTCGTCCCAGCGGTACAATGAGCAGTTCTTC.

The chain employs TRBV2 and TRBJ2-3; a weak D match, TRBD2 (6 bases). This CDR3 spans 13 amino acids. Germline V gives CDR1 SNHLY, CDR2 FYNNEI. Trimming removed 2 bases from V and 3 bases from J, with 6 bases in between. CDR3 sequence (DNA): TGTGCCAGCAGTGAACGGGGGACAGATACGCAGTATTTT. Its protein is CASSERGTDTQYF.

This clone was picked up one time. The gene calls are TRBV2 and TRBJ2-7; 14 positions match TRBD2. Germline V gives CDR1 SNHLY, CDR2 FYNNEI. J lost 5 bases, V lost 7 bases, and 4 bases had no gene match. The CDR3 sequence is 14 residues long. The DNA of the CDR3 is TGTGCCAGCATCTTGGGACTAGCGGGAGACGAGCAGTACTTC. Translating gives CASILGLAGDEQYF.

The chain uses TRBV5-1 and TRBJ1-2; 12 bases map to TRBD1. The CDR3 has 16 residues. Unmatched junction bases numbered 10, after V lost 3 bases and J lost 7 bases. From germline, CDR1 is SGHRS and CDR2 YFSETQ. As DNA, the CDR3 is TGCGCCAGCAGCTCCGGCGGGGACAGGGGGCGAGGTGGCTACACCTTC. This sequence encodes CASSSGGDRGRGGYTF.

The V call is TRBV7-9, the J call TRBJ1-1; tentatively, D is TRBD1 (5 bases). V lost 4 bases and J lost 4, with 16 bases in between. The germline CDR1 and CDR2 sequences are SEHNR and FQNEAQ (reference sequence). The CDR3 runs to 15 residues. CDR3 residues: CASSSNSRDVTEAFF. CDR3 coding DNA: TGTGCCAGCAGCTCCAATTCCAGGGATGTCACTGAAGCTTTCTTT.

Only one count was recorded for this clone. V and J are TRBV4-2 and TRBJ2-4; 16 nucleotides align to TRBD2. J was trimmed by 2 bases and V by 4 bases; bases with no gene match: 5. The CDR3 covers 18 residues. Germline CDR1 is LGHNA and CDR2 is YNFKEQ. The CDR3 reads CASSPGLAGGVPKNIQYF. CDR3 nucleotides: TGTGCCAGCAGCCCGGGACTAGCGGGAGGGGTACCCAAAAACATTCAGTACTTC.

This clone came up a few times. The chain recombines TRBV2 with TRBJ2-3; TRBD2 might be the D (5 bases). The germline V and J ends were trimmed by 10 bases and 5 bases, with 13 bases remaining between them. CDR1 and CDR2 from the germline V gene are SNHLY and FYNNEI. This CDR3 is 12 amino acids long. Written as DNA, the CDR3 is TGTGCCACGCGTCGCGGGCAAGATACGCAGTATTTT. Amino acid sequence: CATRRGQDTQYF. The full variable domain, completed using reference TRBV2 and TRBJ2-3, is EPEVTQTPSHQVTQMGQEVILRCVPISNHLYFYWYRQILGQKVEFLVSFYNNEISEKSEIFDDQFSVERPDGSNFTLKIRSTKLEDSAMYFCATRRGQDTQYFGPGTRLTVL.

Comment on this clone: Distinct nucleotide sequences in the sample also encode this CDR3. The chain combines TRBV9 with TRBJ1-2; TRBD1 matches at 10 bases. After removal of 2 bases from V and 1 base from J, the junction contained 2 bases not matched to a gene. The CDR3 has 15 amino acids. Germline V lookup: CDR1 SGDLS, CDR2 YYNGEE. This CDR3 is CASSVGQGFNYGYTF. The CDR3 nucleotides are TGTGCCAGCAGCGTGGGACAGGGGTTTAACTATGGCTACACCTTC.

This sequence joins TRBV19 and TRBJ1-1; a possible D gene is TRBD1 (5 bases). The CDR3 is 13 residues long. Germline values: CDR1 LNHDA, CDR2 SQIVND (reference sequence). V shed 4 bases and J shed 11 bases, with 17 bases lying between them. The CDR3 DNA reads TGTGCCAGTAGTACGCTCCCGGAATCAGGGGCTTTCTTT. Encoded protein: CASSTLPESGAFF.

CDR3 sequence: CASSLPGASGIYEQFF. The CDR3 nucleotides read TGTGCCAGCAGCCTCCCGGGGGCTAGCGGGATTTATGAGCAGTTCTTC. The chain links TRBV28 to TRBJ2-1, with 9 positions matching TRBD2. The CDR3 runs to 16 residues. Germline loops: CDR1 MDHEN, CDR2 SYDVKM. V lost 6 bases and J lost 8; bases outside the gene matches: 14. The full variable domain, its missing parts supplied by reference TRBV28 and TRBJ2-1, is DVKVTQSSRYLVKRTGEKVFLECVQDMDHENMFWYRQDPGLGLRLIYFSYDVKMKEKGDIPEGYSVSREKKERFSLILESASTNQTSMYLCASSLPGASGIYEQFFGPGTRLTVL.

The rearrangement links TRBV9 to TRBJ2-1, with D maybe TRBD2 (5 bases). Trimming cost V 3 bases and J 0 bases, with 13 bases left between them. This CDR3 region has 16 residues. In germline, CDR1 is SGDLS, CDR2 YYNGEE. DNA of the CDR3: TGTGCCAGCAGCGCTTCCGTTGGAGGCTCCTACAATGAGCAGTTCTTC. Residues: CASSASVGGSYNEQFF.